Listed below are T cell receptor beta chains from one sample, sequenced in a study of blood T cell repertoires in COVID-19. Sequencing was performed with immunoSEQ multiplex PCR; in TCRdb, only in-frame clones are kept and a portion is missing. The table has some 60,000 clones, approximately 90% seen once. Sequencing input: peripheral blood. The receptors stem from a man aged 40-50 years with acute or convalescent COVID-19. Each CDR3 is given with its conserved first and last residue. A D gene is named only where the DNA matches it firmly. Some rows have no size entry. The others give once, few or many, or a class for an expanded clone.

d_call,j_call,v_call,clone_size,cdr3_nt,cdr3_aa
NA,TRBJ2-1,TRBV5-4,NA,TGTGCCAGCAGCTTGGACAGTGATCACAATGAGCAGTTCTTC,CASSLDSDHNEQFF
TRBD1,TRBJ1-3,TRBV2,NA,TGTGCCAGCAGAAATCCGACAGGGATCGGAAACACCATATATTTT,CASRNPTGIGNTIYF
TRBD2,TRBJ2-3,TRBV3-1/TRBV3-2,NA,TGTGCCAGCAGCCGAGGACTAGCGGAAGACTCTAGCACAGATACGCAGTATTTT,CASSRGLAEDSSTDTQYF
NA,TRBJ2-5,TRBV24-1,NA,TGTGCCACCAGTAGGGGGGAGACCCAGTACTTC,CATSRGETQYF
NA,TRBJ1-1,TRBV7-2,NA,TGTGCCAGCAGCTTAGTTTTGGGGGGCACTGAAGCTTTCTTT,CASSLVLGGTEAFF
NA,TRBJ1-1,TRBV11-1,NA,TGTGCCAGCAGCTTAGCGCTTCGAGTTTTCAGGACTGAAGCTTTCTTT,CASSLALRVFRTEAFF
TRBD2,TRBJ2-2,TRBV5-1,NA,TGCGCCAGTAGCGGGAGTCAGAACACCGGGGAGCTGTTTTTT,CASSGSQNTGELFF
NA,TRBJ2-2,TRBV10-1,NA,TGCGCCAGCAATGGGGCAGTCACCGGGGAGCTGTTTTTT,CASNGAVTGELFF
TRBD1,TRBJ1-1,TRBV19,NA,TGTGCCAGTAGTATTTTACAGGGGGGAACTGAAGCTTTCTTT,CASSILQGGTEAFF
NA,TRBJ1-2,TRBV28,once,TGTGCCAGCAGCCCCACCTTGCGCAGGGCCTATGGCTACACCTTC,CASSPTLRRAYGYTF
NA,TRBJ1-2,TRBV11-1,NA,TGTGCCAGCTCGGCGGGCAGGTTTGGCTACACCTTC,CASSAGRFGYTF
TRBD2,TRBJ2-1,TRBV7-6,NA,TGTGCCAGTTCTTGGGAGACCCGGGGGGTTAGCAATGAGCAGTTCTTC,CASSWETRGVSNEQFF
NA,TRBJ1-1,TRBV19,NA,TGTGCCAGTAGTATGGTTTTGCGGGTAGGCACTGAAGCTTTCTTT,CASSMVLRVGTEAFF
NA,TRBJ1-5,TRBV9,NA,TGTGCCAGCAGCGTAGAACCAGGAGGCGACCAGCCCCAGCATTTT,CASSVEPGGDQPQHF
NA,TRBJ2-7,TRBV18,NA,TGTGCCAGCTCACCCCCCTCCAAGCCGAAGGGGGAGCAGTACTTC,CASSPPSKPKGEQYF
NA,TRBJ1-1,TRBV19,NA,TGTGCCAGTAGTATAAATGCGGACACTGAAGCTTTCTTT,CASSINADTEAFF
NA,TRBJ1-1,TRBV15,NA,TGTGCCACCAGCAGCTACTTGGACGGGGATGAAGCTTTCTTT,CATSSYLDGDEAFF
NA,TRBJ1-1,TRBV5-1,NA,TGCGCCAGTGGTGGAGACGCCATGAACACTGAAGCTTTCTTT,CASGGDAMNTEAFF